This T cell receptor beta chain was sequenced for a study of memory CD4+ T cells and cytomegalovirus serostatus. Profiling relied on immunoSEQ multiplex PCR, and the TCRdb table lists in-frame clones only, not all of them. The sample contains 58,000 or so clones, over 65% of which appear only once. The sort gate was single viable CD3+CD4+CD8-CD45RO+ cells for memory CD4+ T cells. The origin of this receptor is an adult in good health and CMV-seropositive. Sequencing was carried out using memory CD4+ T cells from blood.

DNA for the CDR3: TGTGCCAGCCGCCGGGGGGCGATTCACTACACTGAAGCTTTCTTT. Amino acids: CASRRGAIHYTEAFF. The J gene is TRBJ1-1, the V gene TRBV19, with D maybe TRBD1 (6 bases). CDR3 length equals 15 residues. The V gene lost 9 bases and the J gene lost 3 bases, with 20 bases spanning the gap. Germline V CDR1 and CDR2: LNHDA, SQIVND (reference sequence).